The 14 T cell receptor beta chains in this list originate from one sample, sequenced in a study of long-term antiretroviral therapy in people with HIV. Researchers ran immunoSEQ v3.0 at survey level. Repertoires were generated with immunoSEQ multiplex PCR, while TCRdb's copy carries only in-frame clones and drops some. The sample yields 11,000 to 15,000 clones, 80% seen once. The input for sequencing was unsorted PBMCs, taken 3.2 years before starting antiretroviral therapy. The receptors were sampled from a man aged 35-49 years with HIV.

This clone has just one count. The chain has TRBV29-1 and TRBJ2-3; 7 nucleotides agree with TRBD1. V trimming: 4 bases; J trimming: 4 bases; junction bases outside the gene matches: 2. CDR1 is SQVTM, CDR2 ANQGSEA, per germline. The CDR3 runs to 12 residues. Here the CDR3 DNA reads TGCAGCGTTGTACAGGGGTCAGATACGCAGTATTTT. Translated: CSVVQGSDTQYF.

This sequence joins TRBV30 and TRBJ2-7; D is ambiguous. V lost 0 bases and J lost 6, with 6 bases in between. CDR1 is GTSNPN and CDR2 is SVGIG in the germline V gene (reference sequence). This CDR3 is built from 11 residues. The CDR3 nucleotides are TGTGCCTGGAGTGTAGGAGTCGAGCAGTACTTC. This gives the protein CAWSVGVEQYF.

The chain links TRBV29-1 to TRBJ2-7; the match to TRBD2 covers 16 bases. V dropped 4 bases and J dropped 5; count of bases not matched to a gene: 2. Per the germline V gene, CDR1 is SQVTM and CDR2 is ANQGSEA. CDR3 size: 14 residues. This CDR3 reads CSVVGTSGGDEQYF. DNA of the CDR3: TGCAGCGTTGTGGGGACTAGCGGGGGGGACGAGCAGTACTTC.

This chain joins TRBV9 and TRBJ1-1; D is undetermined. The germline V gene has CDR1 SGDLS and CDR2 YYNGEE. The V end was cut by 5 bases, the J end by 2 bases, with 19 bases between. The CDR3 runs to 16 residues. The DNA of the CDR3 is TGTGCCAGCAGTTTTTCCACTGAAAGGAGTAACACTGAAGCTTTCTTT. This translates into CASSFSTERSNTEAFF. Together with reference TRBV9 and TRBJ1-1, the CDR3 gives the full variable domain: DSGVTQTPKHLITATGQRVTLRCSPRSGDLSVYWYQQSLDQGLQFLIQYYNGEERAKGNILERFSAQQFPDLHSELNLSSLELGDSALYFCASSFSTERSNTEAFFGQGTRLTVV.

This clone was counted only a few times. The chain employs TRBV19 and TRBJ2-7; D is uncertain. Germline CDR1 is LNHDA and CDR2 is SQIVND (reference sequence). This CDR3 comprises 12 residues. V dropped 6 bases and J dropped 2 bases, with 8 bases sitting between them. The CDR3 loop is CASRNGPYEQYF. The CDR3 nucleotides are TGTGCCAGTAGGAACGGTCCCTACGAGCAGTACTTC.

The chain couples TRBV6-6 to TRBJ2-6; unclear D gene. V was trimmed by 7 bases and J by 1 base, leaving 11 bases between them. CDR3 length: 15 residues. CDR1 and CDR2 (germline): MNHNY, SVGAGI (reference sequence). The CDR3 nucleotides are TGTGCCAGCAACGTACCCGTATCTGGGGCCAACGTCCTGACTTTC. Amino acids: CASNVPVSGANVLTF.

The chain employs TRBV2 and TRBJ1-4; 7 bases fit TRBD1. V shed 5 bases, J shed 0 bases, and the junction held 9 bases outside the gene matches. This CDR3 spans 17 amino acids. Germline V gene sequence: CDR1 SNHLY, CDR2 FYNNEI. The CDR3 spells CASSPMDRFATNEKLFF. CDR3 in DNA: TGTGCCAGCAGTCCTATGGACAGGTTTGCAACTAATGAAAAACTGTTTTTT.

The rearrangement joins TRBV2 to TRBJ1-3; 11 nucleotides match TRBD1. Germline trimming cut 7 bases from V and 2 bases from J; bases unmatched to any gene: 10. The CDR3 runs 17 residues. CDR1 is SNHLY and CDR2 is FYNNEI in the germline V gene. The CDR3 nucleotides read TGTGCCAGCAAGCCGTCTTCGGGACAGGGGGCTGGAAACACCATATATTTT. The encoded protein is CASKPSSGQGAGNTIYF.

This clone was picked up one time. This chain uses TRBV30 with TRBJ1-5, with unresolved D. The CDR3 consists of 13 residues. The V end lost 1 base, the J end lost 0 bases, and 4 bases lay between the germline ends. Germline V gene sequence: CDR1 GTSNPN, CDR2 SVGIG (reference sequence). The CDR3 nucleotides read TGTGCCTGGAGTGAGGATAGCAATCAGCCCCAGCATTTT. It is translated as CAWSEDSNQPQHF.

By frequency in the sample, this clone is large. This sequence joins TRBV6-6 and TRBJ2-7, with 13 nucleotides matching TRBD2. The CDR3 is 15 amino acids. V lost 4 bases and J lost 3; bases outside the gene matches: 3. Germline CDR1 MNHNY, CDR2 SVGAGI (reference sequence). The CDR3: CASSLGTSGDYEQYF. The CDR3 region has the DNA TGTGCCAGCAGTTTAGGGACTAGCGGGGACTACGAGCAGTACTTC.

This clone appeared a few times. V gene TRBV29-1 combines with J gene TRBJ2-7, with TRBD2 identical over 8 bases. J lost 5 bases, V lost 2 bases, and 5 bases had no gene match. In germline, CDR1 is SQVTM, CDR2 ANQGSEA. The CDR3 loop spans 13 amino acids. The CDR3 loop reads CSVESGGRDEQYF. The DNA of the CDR3 is TGCAGCGTTGAAAGCGGGGGTCGCGACGAGCAGTACTTC.

The chain couples TRBV7-3 to TRBJ2-1, with 15 bases fitting TRBD2. With 4 bases clipped from V and 8 bases from J, the junction kept 12 bases outside the gene matches. Germline V gene sequence: CDR1 SGHTA, CDR2 FQGTGA. The CDR3 contains 18 residues. CDR3 residues: CASSSPSGLAGGNHEQFF. DNA for the CDR3: TGTGCCAGCAGCTCCCCCTCCGGACTAGCGGGGGGGAATCATGAGCAGTTCTTC.

The chain has TRBV29-1 and TRBJ2-2; 7 bases match TRBD1. The CDR3 contains 14 residues. V lost 4 bases, J lost 7 bases, and 9 bases stayed unmatched. CDR1 is SQVTM and CDR2 is ANQGSEA in the germline V gene. CDR3 in DNA: TGCAGCGTTGTCGGACAGGCGATAGACGGGGAGCTGTTTTTT. Amino acids: CSVVGQAIDGELFF.

The chain links TRBV6-6 to TRBJ1-1; 7 positions agree with TRBD1. Trimming at V came to 6 bases and at J to 1 base, leaving 8 bases not matched to a gene. The length of the CDR3 is 15 residues. Germline V gene data show CDR1 as MNHNY and CDR2 as SVGAGI (reference sequence). The CDR3 coding sequence is TGTGCCAGCAGCCTGCTAGGGACAGCGAACACTGAAGCTTTCTTT. Its translation is CASSLLGTANTEAFF.